This passage covers 29 T cell receptor beta chains from one sample sequenced in a study of T cells in Graves' hyperthyroidism and ophthalmopathy (dated by TCRdb to about 2019). The library was made by multiplex PCR. The sequencer was an Illumina HiSeq 2000. The TCR beta CDR3 regions were amplified from RNA transcripts. For the first round of RT-PCR on the TCR CDR3, the HTBI primer set was used together with the Qiagen OneStep RT-PCR kit. TCRdb trimmed the raw reads at Q25, called clones with MiXCR and kept productive beta chains. CDR3 protein sequences are deduplicated, and each keeps its most common genes and DNA. The sample includes about 380,000 distinct CDR3 sequences, with around 13% observed a single time. 15% to 20% of the sample is taken by the ten largest. Sequenced material: blood. All receptors derive from a woman younger than 45 with Graves' ophthalmopathy.

This chain uses TRBV6-2 or TRBV6-3 with TRBJ2-3; 13 nucleotides agree with TRBD2. V trimming: 0 bases; J trimming: 4 bases; junction bases outside the gene matches: 10. The CDR3 extends over 19 amino acids. Germline V gene lookup returns CDR1 MNHEY and CDR2 SVGEGT. For the CDR3, the DNA is TGTGCCAGCAGTTACTCGATCACTAGCGGGGGGGCAGGGTCAGATACGCAGTATTTT. Protein: CASSYSITSGGAGSDTQYF.

The chain is built from TRBV9 and TRBJ1-1, with D perhaps TRBD1 (6 bases). The CDR3 extends over 18 amino acids. CDR1 and CDR2 from the germline V gene are SGDLS and YYNGEE. Trimming shortened V by 0 bases and J by 1 base, and 19 bases separated the two germline ends. The CDR3 protein is CASSVGPRQAPANTEAFF. The DNA of the CDR3 is TGTGCCAGCAGCGTAGGCCCCAGACAGGCCCCGGCGAACACTGAAGCTTTCTTT.

This clonotype was observed a few times. The rearrangement links TRBV19 to TRBJ2-2; 9 bases agree with TRBD1. Trimming removed 7 bases from V and 1 base from J; junction bases left unmatched: 4. In germline, CDR1 is LNHDA, CDR2 SQIVND (reference sequence). This CDR3 has 15 residues. The CDR3, as DNA: TGTGCCAGTATTGGGACAGGGTTGAACACCGGGGAGCTGTTTTTT. It translates to CASIGTGLNTGELFF. The complete variable domain, with remaining parts taken from reference TRBV19 and TRBJ2-2, reads DGGITQSPKYLFRKEGQNVTLSCEQNLNHDAMYWYRQDPGQGLRLIYYSQIVNDFQKGDIAEGYSVSREKKESFPLTVTSAQKNPTAFYLCASIGTGLNTGELFFGEGSRLTVL.

This clonotype was detected many times. The chain couples TRBV30 to TRBJ1-2; no definite D call. Trimming shortened V by 2 bases and J by 6 bases, and 10 bases separated the two germline ends. Per germline, CDR1 GTSNPN and CDR2 SVGIG (reference sequence). The CDR3 covers 12 residues. CDR3 bases: TGTGCCTGGAGTCGGGAATCGGATGGCTACACCTTC. Protein: CAWSRESDGYTF.

There are many counts of this clonotype. The chain combines TRBV7-9 with TRBJ1-2; D call uncertain. V lost 5 bases and J lost 8, with 15 bases in between. This CDR3 region has 13 residues. The germline CDR1 and CDR2 sequences are SEHNR and FQNEAQ (reference sequence). CDR3 residues: CASSGNNRRGYTF. The CDR3 DNA is TGTGCCAGCAGCGGGAACAATAGGAGGGGCTACACCTTC.

This clonotype was found many times. The chain uses TRBV20-1 and TRBJ2-5, with TRBD2 identical over 12 bases. V lost 7 bases and J lost 3; bases outside the gene matches: 15. The CDR3 spans 17 residues. Germline V gene data show CDR1 as DFQATT and CDR2 as SNEGSKA (reference sequence). The chain's CDR3 is CSGIPDLTSGGKETQYF. The CDR3 DNA follows: TGCAGTGGCATCCCGGATCTTACTAGCGGGGGGAAAGAGACCCAGTACTTC.

The table lists this clonotype with many counts. The chain carries TRBV7-9 and TRBJ2-3; D is unclear. V lost 4 bases and J lost 4, with 12 bases in between. The CDR3 totals 14 residues. Germline CDR1 reads SEHNR; CDR2 reads FQNEAQ (reference sequence). The CDR3 DNA is TGTGCCAGCAGCTCAGCCGTTAGCTCAGATACGCAGTATTTT. Its protein is CASSSAVSSDTQYF. Combining the CDR3 with reference TRBV7-9 and TRBJ2-3 gives the whole variable domain DTGVSQNPRHKITKRGQNVTFRCDPISEHNRLYWYRQTLGQGPEFLTYFQNEAQLEKSRLLSDRFSAERPKGSFSTLEIQRTEQGDSAMYLCASSSAVSSDTQYFGPGTRLTVL.

To note about this clonotype: The CDR3 does not close with the conserved phenylalanine or tryptophan, likely indicating a read error. The CDR3 reads CASSLVTQGHATEAFL. The CDR3 DNA sequence: TGTGCCAGCAGCTTAGTCACTCAGGGCCACGCCACAGAAGCTTTCCTT. The V gene is TRBV7-8, the J gene TRBJ1-1, with D possibly matching TRBD1 (5 bases). Trimming stripped 1 base from V and 8 bases from J, with 20 bases between. CDR1 is SGHVS, CDR2 FQNEAQ, per germline. The CDR3 is made up of 16 amino acids.

The chain employs TRBV7-6 and TRBJ2-5, with D hard to call. The CDR3 runs to 17 residues. Germline V lookup: CDR1 SGHVS, CDR2 FNYEAQ. The V end lost 1 base, the J end lost 1 base, and 16 bases lay between the germline ends. The CDR3 loop is CASSLGFGPPGQETQYF. Here the CDR3 DNA reads TGTGCCAGCAGCTTAGGGTTCGGCCCCCCGGGCCAAGAGACCCAGTACTTC.

Ten or more counts support this clonotype. The rearrangement links TRBV28 to TRBJ1-1, with 7 bases that match TRBD1. The CDR3 sequence is 16 residues long. Germline CDR1 reads MDHEN; CDR2 reads SYDVKM. Trimming took 6 bases from V and 5 from J; bases not matched to a gene: 15. CDR3 sequence: CASRSGQAPRATEAFF. The CDR3 DNA is TGTGCCAGCAGGTCCGGACAGGCCCCTCGGGCGACTGAAGCTTTCTTT.

Ten or more counts support this clonotype. This chain connects TRBV11-3 to TRBJ2-1, with D hard to call. This CDR3 region has 15 residues. Trimming stripped 1 base from V and 4 bases from J, with 11 bases between. The germline V gene has CDR1 SGHNT and CDR2 YENEEA. Written as DNA, the CDR3 is TGTGCCAGCAGCTTAGCAGTATCCCCATACAATGAGCAGTTCTTC. Amino acids: CASSLAVSPYNEQFF. Filled out from reference TRBV11-3 and TRBJ2-1, the complete variable domain reads EAGVVQSPRYKIIEKKQPVAFWCNPISGHNTLYWYLQNLGQGPELLIRYENEEAVDDSQLPKDRFSAERLKGVDSTLKIQPAELGDSAVYLCASSLAVSPYNEQFFGPGTRLTVL.

V usage is TRBV19 and J usage is TRBJ1-2; D unresolved. The CDR3 runs to 14 residues. In germline, CDR1 is LNHDA, CDR2 SQIVND (reference sequence). V shed 9 bases and J shed 4 bases, with 18 bases lying between them. CDR3 amino acids: CASFGSRPSYGYTF. The CDR3 DNA reads as TGTGCCAGCTTCGGGTCTCGGCCTTCCTATGGCTACACCTTC.

In this sample, this clonotype turned up many times. The chain recombines TRBV6-1 with TRBJ2-4; 7 bases line up with TRBD1. From germline, CDR1 is MNHNS and CDR2 SASEGT. The CDR3 sequence is 15 residues long. V was clipped by 3 bases and J by 1 base; unmatched bases: 3. In nucleotides, the CDR3 is TGTGCCAGCAGTGACGTGGACAGGGCCAAAAACATTCAGTACTTC. Its translation is CASSDVDRAKNIQYF.

This clonotype was recorded many times. V usage is TRBV30 and J usage is TRBJ1-2; TRBD1 matches 12 bases. The CDR3 runs to 13 residues. Trimming took 5 bases from V and 7 from J; bases not matched to a gene: 5. In germline, CDR1 is GTSNPN, CDR2 SVGIG (reference sequence). The CDR3 DNA follows: TGTGCCTGGTGGGGGACAGGGGGCAGTGGCTACACCTTC. Translated: CAWWGTGGSGYTF.

This clonotype was seen ten or more times. V usage is TRBV3-1 and J usage is TRBJ1-6; tentatively, D is TRBD1 (5 bases). The CDR3 totals 19 residues. The V end lost 0 bases, the J end lost 14 bases, and 29 bases lay between the germline ends. CDR1 is LGHDT and CDR2 is YNNKEL in the germline V gene (reference sequence). The CDR3 sequence: CASSQETADWGPGLSSLHF. CDR3 coding DNA: TGTGCCAGCAGCCAAGAGACAGCTGACTGGGGACCTGGGCTTTCTTCCCTCCACTTT.

This clonotype has a count of ten or more. The chain carries TRBV6-1 and TRBJ2-3; 11 nucleotides align to TRBD2. The CDR3 sequence is 19 residues long. V lost 2 bases to trimming and J lost 8 bases; unmatched junction nucleotides: 18. CDR1 is MNHNS, CDR2 SASEGT, per germline. CDR3 nucleotides: TGTGCCAGCAGTGAATATCTTTTTACGGGACTAGCGGCTTCGGGTACGCAGTATTTT. It codes for CASSEYLFTGLAASGTQYF.

The table lists this clonotype with many counts. V gene TRBV27 combines with J gene TRBJ1-6; D is unclear. Trimming pared 6 bases from V and 9 bases from J, leaving 12 bases between. Germline CDR1 and CDR2: MNHEY and SMNVEV (reference sequence). CDR3 length: 13 amino acids. This CDR3 reads CASRRALGSPLHF. As DNA, the CDR3 is TGTGCCAGCAGAAGGGCCTTAGGTTCACCCCTCCACTTT.

The table lists this clonotype with a few counts. The chain uses TRBV7-9 and TRBJ1-4; TRBD1 might be the D (5 bases). The CDR3 contains 19 residues. Germline CDR1 and CDR2: SEHNR and FQNEAQ (reference sequence). The V and J ends lost 1 base and 0 bases respectively, with 18 bases between them. The chain's CDR3 is CASSLGVPRAGPTNEKLFF. The CDR3 DNA reads TGTGCCAGCAGCTTAGGAGTTCCGAGGGCAGGGCCAACTAATGAAAAACTGTTTTTT.

About this clonotype itself: A read error may be the cause here, since a much bigger clone is one base away. This chain uses TRBV29-1 with TRBJ1-6; 9 nucleotides agree with TRBD1. CDR3 size: 14 residues. In germline, CDR1 is SQVTM, CDR2 ANQGSEA. In DNA form, the CDR3 reads TGCGGCGTTGAAGTCAGGACAGGGGCGAGACCCCTCCACTTT. Amino acid sequence: CGVEVRTGARPLHF. Together with reference TRBV29-1 and TRBJ1-6, the CDR3 gives the full variable domain: SAVISQKPSRDICQRGTSLTIQCQVDSQVTMMFWYRQQPGQSLTLIATANQGSEATYESGFVIDKFPISRPNLTFSTLTVSNMSPEDSSIYLCGVEVRTGARPLHFGNGTRLTVT.

This clonotype was counted many times. The chain links TRBV12-3 or TRBV12-4 to TRBJ1-2; D perhaps matches TRBD1 (6 bases). The CDR3 runs to 15 residues. Trimming left V 7 bases short and J 5 bases short, with 20 bases between. The CDR3 nucleotides are TGTGCCAGCATCCTCTCCAGGGGCTTGAGATATGGCTACACCTTC. Its translation: CASILSRGLRYGYTF.

The chain uses TRBV2 and TRBJ2-1; either TRBD1 or TRBD2 may fit D (7 bases each). This CDR3 contains 17 residues. From germline, CDR1 is SNHLY and CDR2 FYNNEI. V shed 6 bases and J shed 8 bases, with 26 bases lying between them. The DNA of the CDR3 is TGTGCCAGCAGCCCCAATAGCCAGCAGGGGGGGGGCCATGAGCAGTTCTTC. Protein sequence: CASSPNSQQGGGHEQFF.

This clonotype was counted many times. The V call is TRBV19, the J call TRBJ1-6, with D perhaps matching TRBD1 (5 bases). V was cut by 7 bases and J by 5 bases, with 15 bases left in between. This CDR3 has 15 residues. Germline lookup yields CDR1 LNHDA and CDR2 SQIVND (reference sequence). This CDR3 reads CASNVGAANNSPLHF. As DNA, the CDR3 is TGTGCCAGTAACGTTGGGGCAGCCAATAATTCACCCCTCCACTTT.

The V and J genes are TRBV6-5 and TRBJ2-3, with a possible D match to TRBD2 (6 bases). The CDR3 is 14 amino acids. Between the trimmed V and J ends, which lost 4 bases and 1 base, there was a span of 9 bases. The germline V gene has CDR1 MNHEY and CDR2 SVGAGI. The CDR3 DNA is TGTGCCAGCAGTTGGGGACTTGGCACAGATACGCAGTATTTT. Translated: CASSWGLGTDTQYF.

The sample holds a few counts of this clonotype. The gene calls are TRBV4-1 and TRBJ2-1, with a tentative D call TRBD2 (6 bases). There are 18 residues in the CDR3. The V end was cut by 4 bases, the J end by 2 bases, with 21 bases between. Germline CDR1 MGHRA, CDR2 YSYEKL. CDR3 loop: CASSLLRVGGETYNEQFF. The DNA for the CDR3 is TGCGCCAGCAGCCTTCTCCGGGTGGGGGGTGAAACCTACAATGAGCAGTTCTTC.

This clonotype was observed at least ten times. The chain joins TRBV30 to TRBJ1-4; weak D call: TRBD1 (6 bases). Trimming left V 5 bases short and J 7 bases short, with 14 bases between. Germline CDR1 and CDR2: GTSNPN and SVGIG (reference sequence). The CDR3 loop spans 13 amino acids. Here the CDR3 DNA reads TGTGCCTGGCTAGGGACACCGTCTGAAAAACTGTTTTTT. Translating gives CAWLGTPSEKLFF. The full variable domain, rest sourced from reference TRBV30 and TRBJ1-4, is SQTIHQWPATLVQPVGSPLSLECTVEGTSNPNLYWYRQAAGRGLQLLFYSVGIGQISSEVPQNLSASRPQDRQFILSSKKLLLSDSGFYLCAWLGTPSEKLFFGSGTQLSVL.

At least ten counts were recorded for this clonotype. The genes are TRBV10-3 and TRBJ1-1; 8 bases map to TRBD1. Germline CDR1 and CDR2: ENHRY and SYGVKD. The CDR3 sequence is 17 residues long. J gave up 1 base and V 0 bases, and 7 bases lay outside the gene matches. CDR3 protein: CAISESRLGQGNTEAFF. For the CDR3, the DNA is TGTGCCATCAGTGAGTCAAGACTTGGACAGGGGAACACTGAAGCTTTCTTT.

This clonotype appeared many times. This sequence joins TRBV5-1 and TRBJ2-5; D gene unclear. The V gene's germline CDR1 is SGHRS and CDR2 YFSETQ. The length of the CDR3 is 13 residues. V lost 3 bases to trimming and J lost 5 bases, with 11 bases between them. This CDR3 is CASSYIRAETQYF. CDR3 DNA sequence: TGCGCCAGCAGCTACATAAGGGCGGAGACCCAGTACTTC. Variable domain in full (rest from reference TRBV5-1 and TRBJ2-5): KAGVTQTPRYLIKTRGQQVTLSCSPISGHRSVSWYQQTPGQGLQFLFEYFSETQRNKGNFPGRFSGRQFSNSRSEMNVSTLELGDSALYLCASSYIRAETQYFGPGTRLLVL.

This clonotype was detected many times. The rearrangement joins TRBV2 to TRBJ2-7; the D gene could be TRBD1 or TRBD2 (6 bases each). Trimming shortened V by 7 bases and J by 2 bases, and 18 bases separated the two germline ends. CDR1 and CDR2 from the germline V gene are SNHLY and FYNNEI. The CDR3 consists of 15 residues. CDR3 nucleotides: TGTGCCAGCATTCCAGGGGCCCGGAGGGCCTACGAGCAGTACTTC. Translation: CASIPGARRAYEQYF.

This clonotype was observed at least ten times. The chain links TRBV27 to TRBJ2-7; 9 bases are a match to TRBD2. The V gene end was trimmed by 6 bases and the J gene end by 5 bases; junction bases not matched to a gene: 8. This CDR3 region has 14 residues. CDR1 is MNHEY and CDR2 is SMNVEV in the germline V gene (reference sequence). The CDR3 DNA sequence: TGTGCCAGCAGAGTAGCGGGGGTTTTTGACGAGCAGTACTTC. This translates into CASRVAGVFDEQYF.